The 7 T cell receptor beta chains below all came from one sample that was sequenced in a study of T cell changes during pregnancy in multiple sclerosis (dated by TCRdb to between 2019 and 2020). Library preparation was by the immunoSEQ multiplex PCR assay. TCRdb carries this immuneACCESS record with in-frame sequences only. Its versions omit some clonotypes, under half of them owing to an unresolved V gene in the studies checked, with the rest unexplained. For this sample there are 120,000 or so clones; approximately 95% appear just once. The top ten hold 6.2% of the sample. Sequencing was performed on peripheral blood, taken before pregnancy. These receptors all stem from a female donor with multiple sclerosis, enrolled in a pregnancy study.

The chain combines TRBV5-5 with TRBJ2-7; D may be TRBD2 (6 bases). V shed 0 bases and J shed 2 bases, with 15 bases lying between them. CDR3 length equals 16 residues. Germline CDR1 and CDR2: SGHKS and YYEKEE (reference sequence). CDR3 protein: CASSLDSLAVAYEQYF. In DNA form, the CDR3 reads TGTGCCAGCAGCTTGGACAGTTTAGCGGTGGCCTACGAGCAGTACTTC.

This clone came up once. This chain connects TRBV7-9 to TRBJ2-7; 12 positions match TRBD2. Germline V gives CDR1 SEHNR, CDR2 FQNEAQ (reference sequence). The J segment lost 4 bases and the V segment lost 5 bases, leaving 3 bases of the junction unmatched. CDR3 length: 14 amino acids. The CDR3 sequence: CASSPGTSGYEQYF. In DNA, the CDR3 is TGTGCCAGCAGCCCGGGGACTAGCGGGTACGAGCAGTACTTC.

This chain joins TRBV7-9 and TRBJ2-4, with 7 nucleotides matching TRBD2. The CDR3 consists of 17 residues. J gave up 5 bases and V 5 bases, and 15 bases lay outside the gene matches. Per the germline V gene, CDR1 is SEHNR and CDR2 is FQNEAQ (reference sequence). CDR3 amino acids: CASSPLRSGDRENIQYF. CDR3 coding DNA: TGTGCCAGCAGCCCTCTGAGGAGCGGGGATAGGGAAAACATTCAGTACTTC. Full variable domain (remainder filled in from reference TRBV7-9 and TRBJ2-4): DTGVSQNPRHKITKRGQNVTFRCDPISEHNRLYWYRQTLGQGPEFLTYFQNEAQLEKSRLLSDRFSAERPKGSFSTLEIQRTEQGDSAMYLCASSPLRSGDRENIQYFGAGTRLSVL.

The rearrangement uses TRBV30 and TRBJ1-2, with 7 bases aligning to TRBD1. Per germline, CDR1 GTSNPN and CDR2 SVGIG (reference sequence). The V gene end was trimmed by 0 bases and the J gene end by 7 bases; junction bases not matched to a gene: 8. This CDR3 has 14 residues. CDR3 protein: CAWSVTGVIVGYTF. The DNA for the CDR3 is TGTGCCTGGAGTGTTACAGGGGTGATAGTTGGCTACACCTTC. Using reference TRBV30 and TRBJ1-2 for the parts outside the CDR3, the full variable domain is SQTIHQWPATLVQPVGSPLSLECTVEGTSNPNLYWYRQAAGRGLQLLFYSVGIGQISSEVPQNLSASRPQDRQFILSSKKLLLSDSGFYLCAWSVTGVIVGYTFGSGTRLTVV.

The genes are TRBV14 and TRBJ2-7; no reliable D call. CDR3 size: 15 residues. Per germline, CDR1 SGHDN and CDR2 FVKESK. Trimming cost V 0 bases and J 2 bases, with 11 bases left between them. The CDR3 DNA reads TGTGCCAGCAGCCAAGATCTTACTACCACCTACGAGCAGTACTTC. Its protein is CASSQDLTTTYEQYF.

The rearrangement joins TRBV5-5 to TRBJ2-3; TRBD1 is a possible D gene (5 bases). V was shortened by 0 bases and J by 0 bases, with 11 bases between the two germline ends. In germline, CDR1 is SGHKS, CDR2 YYEKEE (reference sequence). CDR3 length equals 16 residues. The CDR3 DNA follows: TGTGCCAGCAGCTTGGAAGGGGCGCAAAGCACAGATACGCAGTATTTT. Protein: CASSLEGAQSTDTQYF.

The chain couples TRBV19 to TRBJ2-1; a possible D gene is TRBD2 (6 bases). Trimming stripped 5 bases from V and 10 bases from J, with 18 bases between. CDR3 size: 14 residues. Germline V CDR1 and CDR2: LNHDA, SQIVND (reference sequence). For the CDR3, the DNA is TGTGCCAGTAGTTTTAATGGAGGGCCCCGGGAGCAGTTCTTC. It specifies CASSFNGGPREQFF. Full variable domain (missing parts from reference TRBV19 and TRBJ2-1): DGGITQSPKYLFRKEGQNVTLSCEQNLNHDAMYWYRQDPGQGLRLIYYSQIVNDFQKGDIAEGYSVSREKKESFPLTVTSAQKNPTAFYLCASSFNGGPREQFFGPGTRLTVL.